One and the same sample provided the 14 T cell receptor beta chains below, sequenced in a study of regulatory T cells in long-lasting Graves disease. The time point here: newly diagnosed GD, antithyroid drugs for less than 3 months. Researchers made the TCR library from RNA that was extracted from PBMCs. Arm-PCR of CDR3 regions and iRepertoire HTBI primers were the basis on which TCR beta libraries were built. A single record per CDR3 protein comes from TCRdb applying MiXCR to the multiplex PCR reads. The sample has roughly 520,000 distinct CDR3 sequences; about 12% are singletons. The same specimen was also included in a second study, on T cells in Graves' hyperthyroidism and ophthalmopathy.

The sample here was peripheral blood mononuclear cells (PBMCs), taken at new diagnosis, from a patient treated with antithyroid drugs. These receptors were collected from a woman aged 25-40 years with Graves disease.

At least ten counts were recorded for this clonotype. This chain connects TRBV6-1 to TRBJ2-5, with 8 positions matching TRBD2. The ends lost 5 bases at V and 4 bases at J; junction bases unmatched: 6. CDR3 length: 14 amino acids. Germline V CDR1 and CDR2: MNHNS, SASEGT. DNA for the CDR3: TGTGCCAGCAGTCTAGCGGGCCGCGTAGAGACCCAGTACTTC. This codes for CASSLAGRVETQYF.

This clonotype was picked up many times. Here the CDR3 DNA reads TGTGCCAGCGGGACTGGCTTATATAGCGGGAGGGCCGGAGATACGCAGTATTTT. This sequence encodes CASGTGLYSGRAGDTQYF. The chain employs TRBV7-9 and TRBJ2-3, with 11 bases fitting TRBD2. Germline V gene sequence: CDR1 SEHNR, CDR2 FQNEAQ (reference sequence). Trimming cost V 8 bases and J 5 bases; bases outside gene matches: 18. The CDR3 contains 18 residues.

Worth noting for this clonotype: One end of the junction is discordant with germline, which a read error may explain. The V call is TRBV14, the J call TRBJ2-3, with 7 bases identical to TRBD2. Germline lookup yields CDR1 SGHDN and CDR2 FVKESK. The CDR3 covers 14 residues. Here the CDR3 DNA reads TGTGCCAGCAGCCAGGGCGGGAGTACAGATATGCAGTATTTT. This translates into CASSQGGSTDMQYF.

This clonotype was counted only a few times. A much bigger clone sits one base away, suggesting this may be a read error. This sequence joins TRBV2 and TRBJ1-1; D remains ambiguous. Germline values: CDR1 SNHLY, CDR2 FYNNEI. This CDR3 spans 14 amino acids. CDR3 sequence reads: CASRGKPTPTEAFF. CDR3 nucleotide sequence: TGTGCCAGCAGGGGGAAACCGACCCCGACTGAGGCTTTCTTT. Full variable domain (missing parts from reference TRBV2 and TRBJ1-1): EPEVTQTPSHQVTQMGQEVILRCVPISNHLYFYWYRQILGQKVEFLVSFYNNEISEKSEIFDDQFSVERPDGSNFTLKIRSTKLEDSAMYFCASRGKPTPTEAFFGQGTRLTVV.

This clonotype was observed at least ten times. The J gene is TRBJ1-1, the V gene TRBV12-3 or TRBV12-4; TRBD1 agrees at 10 bases. This CDR3 comprises 14 residues. J gave up 5 bases and V 6 bases, and 6 bases lay outside the gene matches. The CDR3 DNA sequence: TGTGCCAGCAGGGCCGGGACAGGGGTGACTGAAGCTTTCTTT. It specifies CASRAGTGVTEAFF.

Only a few counts were recorded for this clonotype. The gene calls are TRBV5-4 and TRBJ1-6; unclear D gene. The ends were cut back, 2 bases at V and 10 bases at J, with 16 bases in the middle. Germline assignment: CDR1 SGHNT and CDR2 YYREEE (reference sequence). This CDR3 is built from 15 residues. CDR3 amino acids: CASSFGGNPRSPLHF. The CDR3 DNA follows: TGTGCCAGCAGCTTTGGAGGCAACCCCCGATCACCCCTCCACTTT.

In regard to this clonotype: A read error may be the cause here, since a much bigger clone is one base away. The V gene is TRBV7-2, the J gene TRBJ1-1; D is unclear. Germline lookup yields CDR1 SGHTA and CDR2 FQGNSA. CDR3 length equals 13 residues. V shed 4 bases and J shed 3 bases, with 9 bases lying between them. CDR3 residues: CASSSPRDTEAFF. The CDR3 DNA follows: TGTGCCAGCAGCTCCCCCCGGGACACTGAAGCTTTCTTT.

There are many counts of this clonotype. The chain has TRBV2 and TRBJ2-2, with 9 nucleotides matching TRBD1. Germline V gene sequence: CDR1 SNHLY, CDR2 FYNNEI. The CDR3 length is 16 residues. Losses at the gene ends were 4 bases for V and 0 bases for J; bases not matched to a gene: 3. The CDR3 nucleotides read TGTGCCAGCAGTGGGGACAGGGCTTCGAACACCGGGGAGCTGTTTTTT. Translation: CASSGDRASNTGELFF. Together with reference TRBV2 and TRBJ2-2, the CDR3 gives the full variable domain: EPEVTQTPSHQVTQMGQEVILRCVPISNHLYFYWYRQILGQKVEFLVSFYNNEISEKSEIFDDQFSVERPDGSNFTLKIRSTKLEDSAMYFCASSGDRASNTGELFFGEGSRLTVL.

This clonotype showed up just a few times. This CDR3 reads CAWSEYRGGEPQHF. In DNA, the CDR3 is TGTGCCTGGAGTGAATACAGGGGTGGAGAGCCCCAGCATTTT. This sequence joins TRBV30 and TRBJ1-5; 7 bases map to TRBD1. This CDR3 is built from 14 residues. V lost 1 base, J lost 8 bases, and 8 bases stayed unmatched. CDR1 is GTSNPN and CDR2 is SVGIG in the germline V gene (reference sequence).

This clonotype was detected many times. The V gene is TRBV6-1, the J gene TRBJ2-1; perhaps TRBD1 as D (6 bases). There are 17 residues in the CDR3. Germline V gene sequence: CDR1 MNHNS, CDR2 SASEGT. The germline V and J ends were trimmed by 3 bases and 3 bases, with 18 bases remaining between them. CDR3 region: CASSEDPTGSNYNEQFF. CDR3 sequence (DNA): TGTGCCAGCAGTGAGGACCCGACAGGCAGCAACTACAATGAGCAGTTCTTC.

This chain connects TRBV30 to TRBJ2-5; a possible D gene is TRBD2 (5 bases). Germline V gene data show CDR1 as GTSNPN and CDR2 as SVGIG (reference sequence). V lost 2 bases and J 3 bases, leaving 13 bases between the germline ends. The CDR3 runs 14 residues. CDR3 DNA: TGTGCCTGGAGTCAGAAGGGAGCGAAAGAGACCCAGTACTTC. This gives the protein CAWSQKGAKETQYF.

Many counts were recorded for this clonotype. V and J are TRBV12-3 or TRBV12-4 and TRBJ1-3; D remains unclear. V lost 3 bases and J 0 bases, leaving 9 bases between the germline ends. CDR3 length equals 15 residues. CDR3 sequence: CASSFGGPSGNTIYF. DNA of the CDR3: TGTGCCAGCAGTTTTGGTGGACCCTCTGGAAACACCATATATTTT.

This clonotype has at least ten counts. The V gene is TRBV28, the J gene TRBJ1-6, with D uncertain. V dropped 2 bases and J dropped 7 bases, with 15 bases sitting between them. This CDR3 is 16 amino acids long. Germline assignment: CDR1 MDHEN and CDR2 SYDVKM. CDR3 nucleotides: TGTGCCAGCAGTTTAGGCTTAACGGGGAACAATTCACCCCTCCACTTT. It is translated as CASSLGLTGNNSPLHF. The complete variable domain, with remaining parts taken from reference TRBV28 and TRBJ1-6, reads DVKVTQSSRYLVKRTGEKVFLECVQDMDHENMFWYRQDPGLGLRLIYFSYDVKMKEKGDIPEGYSVSREKKERFSLILESASTNQTSMYLCASSLGLTGNNSPLHFGNGTRLTVT.

This clonotype showed up many times. V usage is TRBV30 and J usage is TRBJ1-1, with TRBD1 matching over 9 bases. This CDR3 has 13 amino acids. Germline V gene lookup returns CDR1 GTSNPN and CDR2 SVGIG (reference sequence). V gave up 4 bases and J gave up 6 bases; unmatched junction bases: 6. The CDR3 is CAWKGQGLAEAFF. The CDR3 DNA sequence: TGTGCCTGGAAGGGACAGGGACTTGCTGAAGCTTTCTTT.